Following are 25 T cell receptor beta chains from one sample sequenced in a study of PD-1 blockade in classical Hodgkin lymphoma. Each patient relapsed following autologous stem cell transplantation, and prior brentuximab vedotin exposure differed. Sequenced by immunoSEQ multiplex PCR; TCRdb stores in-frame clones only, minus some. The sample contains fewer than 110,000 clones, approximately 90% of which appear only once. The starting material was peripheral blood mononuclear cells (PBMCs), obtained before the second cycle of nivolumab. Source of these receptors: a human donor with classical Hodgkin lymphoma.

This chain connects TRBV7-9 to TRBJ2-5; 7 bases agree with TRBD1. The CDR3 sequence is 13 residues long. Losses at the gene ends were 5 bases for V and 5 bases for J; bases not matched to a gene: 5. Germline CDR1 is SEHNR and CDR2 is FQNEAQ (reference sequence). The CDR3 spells CASSVGGAETQYF. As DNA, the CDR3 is TGTGCCAGCAGCGTAGGGGGCGCCGAGACCCAGTACTTC. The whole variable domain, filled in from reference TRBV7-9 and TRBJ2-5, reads DTGVSQNPRHKITKRGQNVTFRCDPISEHNRLYWYRQTLGQGPEFLTYFQNEAQLEKSRLLSDRFSAERPKGSFSTLEIQRTEQGDSAMYLCASSVGGAETQYFGPGTRLLVL.

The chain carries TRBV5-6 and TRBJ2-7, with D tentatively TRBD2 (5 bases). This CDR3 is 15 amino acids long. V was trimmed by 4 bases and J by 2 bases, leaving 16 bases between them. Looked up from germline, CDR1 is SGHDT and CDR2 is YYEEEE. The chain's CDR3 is CASSRNLLGPYEQYF. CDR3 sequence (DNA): TGTGCCAGCAGCCGAAATCTACTAGGGCCCTACGAGCAGTACTTC.

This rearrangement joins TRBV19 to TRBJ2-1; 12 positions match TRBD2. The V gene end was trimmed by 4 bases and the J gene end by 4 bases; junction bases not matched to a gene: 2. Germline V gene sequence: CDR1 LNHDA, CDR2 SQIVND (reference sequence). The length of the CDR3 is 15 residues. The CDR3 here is CASSTLAGGYNEQFF. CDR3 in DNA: TGTGCCAGTAGTACCCTAGCGGGGGGGTACAATGAGCAGTTCTTC.

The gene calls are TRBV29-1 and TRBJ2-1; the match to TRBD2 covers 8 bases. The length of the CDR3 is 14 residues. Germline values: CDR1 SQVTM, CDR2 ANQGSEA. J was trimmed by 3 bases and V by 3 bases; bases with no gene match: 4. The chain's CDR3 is CSVDTGGLYNEQFF. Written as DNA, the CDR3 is TGCAGCGTTGATACGGGGGGGCTCTACAATGAGCAGTTCTTC.

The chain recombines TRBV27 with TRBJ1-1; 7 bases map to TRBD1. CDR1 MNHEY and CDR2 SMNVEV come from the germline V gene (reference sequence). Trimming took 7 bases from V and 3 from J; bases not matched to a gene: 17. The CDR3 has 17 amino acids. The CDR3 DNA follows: TGTGCCAGCAACCCACTCGGAGGGGGCACCAGCCACACTGAAGCTTTCTTT. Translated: CASNPLGGGTSHTEAFF.

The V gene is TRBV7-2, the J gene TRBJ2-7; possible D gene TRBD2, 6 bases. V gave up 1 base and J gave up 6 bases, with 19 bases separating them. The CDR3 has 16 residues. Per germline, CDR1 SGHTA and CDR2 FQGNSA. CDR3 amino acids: CASSLVWGVTAVEQYF. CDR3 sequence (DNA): TGTGCCAGCAGCTTAGTCTGGGGGGTCACGGCGGTCGAGCAGTACTTC.

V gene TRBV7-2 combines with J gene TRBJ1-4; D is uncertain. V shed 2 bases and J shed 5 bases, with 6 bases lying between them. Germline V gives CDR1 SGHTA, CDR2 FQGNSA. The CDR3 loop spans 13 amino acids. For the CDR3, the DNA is TGTGCCAGCAGCTTAAGTGGCAATGAAAAACTGTTTTTT. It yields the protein CASSLSGNEKLFF.

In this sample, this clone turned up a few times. CDR3 DNA sequence: TGTGCCAGCAGCTCGACGGACAGCGAAGGAAACACCATATATTTT. Its protein is CASSSTDSEGNTIYF. The V call is TRBV13, the J call TRBJ1-3; possibly TRBD1 for D (6 bases). This CDR3 is 15 amino acids long. The V gene's germline CDR1 is PRHDT and CDR2 FYEKMQ (reference sequence). The germline V and J ends were trimmed by 4 bases and 4 bases, with 14 bases remaining between them. The whole variable domain, remainder taken from reference TRBV13 and TRBJ1-3, is AAGVIQSPRHLIKEKRETATLKCYPIPRHDTVYWYQQGPGQDPQFLISFYEKMQSDKGSIPDRFSAQQFSDYHSELNMSSLELGDSALYFCASSSTDSEGNTIYFGEGSWLTVV.

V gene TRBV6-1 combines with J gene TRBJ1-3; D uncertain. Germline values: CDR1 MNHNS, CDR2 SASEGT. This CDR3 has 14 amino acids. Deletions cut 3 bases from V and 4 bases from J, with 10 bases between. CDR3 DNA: TGTGCCAGCAGTGAGTGGAGGGCCGGAAACACCATATATTTT. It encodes CASSEWRAGNTIYF.

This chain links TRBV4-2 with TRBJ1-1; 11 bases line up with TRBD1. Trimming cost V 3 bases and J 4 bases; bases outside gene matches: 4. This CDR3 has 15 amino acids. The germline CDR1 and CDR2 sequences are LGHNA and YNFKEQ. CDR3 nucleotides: TGTGCCAGCAGCCATCCAGGGACAGGGGGCACTGAAGCTTTCTTT. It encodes CASSHPGTGGTEAFF.

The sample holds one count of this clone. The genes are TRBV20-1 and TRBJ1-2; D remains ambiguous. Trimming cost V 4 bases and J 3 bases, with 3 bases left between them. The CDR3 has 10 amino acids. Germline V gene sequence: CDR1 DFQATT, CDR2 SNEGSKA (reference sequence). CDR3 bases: TGCAGTGCTAATGACTATGGCTACACCTTC. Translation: CSANDYGYTF.

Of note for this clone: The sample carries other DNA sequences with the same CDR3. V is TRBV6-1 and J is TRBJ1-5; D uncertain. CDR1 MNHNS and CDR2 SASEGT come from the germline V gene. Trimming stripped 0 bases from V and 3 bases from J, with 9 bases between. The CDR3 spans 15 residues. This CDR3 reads CASSEASGVNQPQHF. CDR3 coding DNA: TGTGCCAGCAGTGAAGCATCAGGAGTCAATCAGCCCCAGCATTTT.

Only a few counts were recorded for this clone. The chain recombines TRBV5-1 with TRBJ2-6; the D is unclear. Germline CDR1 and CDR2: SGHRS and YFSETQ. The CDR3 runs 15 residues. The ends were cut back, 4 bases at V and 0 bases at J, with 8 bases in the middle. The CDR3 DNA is TGCGCCAGCAGCCTAGTATTCTCTGGGGCCAACGTCCTGACTTTC. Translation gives CASSLVFSGANVLTF.

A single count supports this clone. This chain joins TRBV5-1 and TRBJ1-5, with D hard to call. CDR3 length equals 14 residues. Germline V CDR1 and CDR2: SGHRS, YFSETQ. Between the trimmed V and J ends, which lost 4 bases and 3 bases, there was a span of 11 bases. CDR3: CASSIDFYNQPQHF. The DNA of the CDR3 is TGCGCCAGCAGCATCGACTTCTACAATCAGCCCCAGCATTTT.

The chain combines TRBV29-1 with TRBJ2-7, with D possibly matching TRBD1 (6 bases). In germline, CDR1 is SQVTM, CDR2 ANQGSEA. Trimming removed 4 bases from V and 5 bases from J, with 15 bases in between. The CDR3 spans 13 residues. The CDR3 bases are TGCAGCGTTGGCGAGACAGGTGCTCACGAGCAGTACTTC. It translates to CSVGETGAHEQYF.

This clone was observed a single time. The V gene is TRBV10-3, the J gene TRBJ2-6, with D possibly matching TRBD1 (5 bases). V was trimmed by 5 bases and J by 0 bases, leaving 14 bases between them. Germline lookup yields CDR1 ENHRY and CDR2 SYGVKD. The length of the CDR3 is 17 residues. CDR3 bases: TGTGCCATCAGTCTTCGAGCTGACAGCTCTGGGGCCAACGTCCTGACTTTC. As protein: CAISLRADSSGANVLTF.

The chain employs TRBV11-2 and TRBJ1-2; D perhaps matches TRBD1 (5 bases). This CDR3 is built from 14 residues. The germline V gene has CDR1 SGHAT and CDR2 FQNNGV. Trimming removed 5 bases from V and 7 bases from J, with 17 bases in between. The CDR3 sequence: CASSEGYPGGGYTF. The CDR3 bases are TGTGCCAGCAGCGAAGGTTACCCTGGGGGTGGCTACACCTTC.

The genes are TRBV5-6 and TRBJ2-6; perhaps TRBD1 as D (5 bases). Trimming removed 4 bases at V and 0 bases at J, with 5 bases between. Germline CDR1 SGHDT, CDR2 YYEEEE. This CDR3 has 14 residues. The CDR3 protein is CASSDSSGANVLTF. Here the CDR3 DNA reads TGTGCCAGCAGCGACAGCTCTGGGGCCAACGTCCTGACTTTC.

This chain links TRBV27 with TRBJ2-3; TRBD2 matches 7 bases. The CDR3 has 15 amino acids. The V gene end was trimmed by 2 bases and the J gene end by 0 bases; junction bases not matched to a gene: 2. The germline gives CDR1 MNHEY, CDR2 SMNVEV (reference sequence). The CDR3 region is CASSLRGVSTDTQYF. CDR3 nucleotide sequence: TGTGCCAGCAGTTTACGGGGGGTGAGCACAGATACGCAGTATTTT.

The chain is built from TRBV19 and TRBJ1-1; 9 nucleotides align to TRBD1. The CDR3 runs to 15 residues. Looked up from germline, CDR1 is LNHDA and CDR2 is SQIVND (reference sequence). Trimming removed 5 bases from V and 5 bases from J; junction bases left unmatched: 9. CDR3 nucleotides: TGTGCCAGTAGTCAGGGGACAGGGTGGGGGACTGAAGCTTTCTTT. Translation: CASSQGTGWGTEAFF.

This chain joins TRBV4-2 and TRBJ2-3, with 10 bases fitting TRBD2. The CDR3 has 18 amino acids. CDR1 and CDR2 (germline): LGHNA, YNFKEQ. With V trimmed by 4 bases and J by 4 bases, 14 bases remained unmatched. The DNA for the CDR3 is TGTGCCAGCAGCCTGCAAGCCGGGACTAGCGAACTATCAGATACGCAGTATTTT. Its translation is CASSLQAGTSELSDTQYF.

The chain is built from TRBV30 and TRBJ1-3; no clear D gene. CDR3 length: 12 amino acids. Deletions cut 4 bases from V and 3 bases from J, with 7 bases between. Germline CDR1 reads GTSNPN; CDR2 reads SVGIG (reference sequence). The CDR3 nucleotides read TGTGCCTGGACAGTTAGTGGAAACACCATATATTTT. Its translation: CAWTVSGNTIYF.

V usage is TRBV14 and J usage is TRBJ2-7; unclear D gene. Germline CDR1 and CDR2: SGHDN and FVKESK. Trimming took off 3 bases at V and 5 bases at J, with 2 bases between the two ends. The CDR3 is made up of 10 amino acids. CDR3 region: CASSHHEQYF. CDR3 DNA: TGTGCCAGCAGCCACCACGAGCAGTACTTC. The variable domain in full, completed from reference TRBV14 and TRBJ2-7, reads EAGVTQFPSHSVIEKGQTVTLRCDPISGHDNLYWYRRVMGKEIKFLLHFVKESKQDESGMPNNRFLAERTGGTYSTLKVQPAELEDSGVYFCASSHHEQYFGPGTRLTVT.

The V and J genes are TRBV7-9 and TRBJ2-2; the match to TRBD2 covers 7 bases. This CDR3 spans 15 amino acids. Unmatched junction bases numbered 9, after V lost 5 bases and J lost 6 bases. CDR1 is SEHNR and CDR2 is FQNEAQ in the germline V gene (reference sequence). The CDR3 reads CASSPKGGEAGELFF. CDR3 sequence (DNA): TGTGCCAGCAGCCCAAAGGGAGGGGAGGCCGGGGAGCTGTTTTTT.

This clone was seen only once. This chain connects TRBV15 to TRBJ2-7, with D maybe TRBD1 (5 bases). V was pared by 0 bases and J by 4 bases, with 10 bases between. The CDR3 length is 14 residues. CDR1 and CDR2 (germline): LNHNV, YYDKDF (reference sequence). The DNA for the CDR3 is TGTGCCACCAGCAGAGATCAGGGTTTATACGAGCAGTACTTC. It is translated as CATSRDQGLYEQYF.